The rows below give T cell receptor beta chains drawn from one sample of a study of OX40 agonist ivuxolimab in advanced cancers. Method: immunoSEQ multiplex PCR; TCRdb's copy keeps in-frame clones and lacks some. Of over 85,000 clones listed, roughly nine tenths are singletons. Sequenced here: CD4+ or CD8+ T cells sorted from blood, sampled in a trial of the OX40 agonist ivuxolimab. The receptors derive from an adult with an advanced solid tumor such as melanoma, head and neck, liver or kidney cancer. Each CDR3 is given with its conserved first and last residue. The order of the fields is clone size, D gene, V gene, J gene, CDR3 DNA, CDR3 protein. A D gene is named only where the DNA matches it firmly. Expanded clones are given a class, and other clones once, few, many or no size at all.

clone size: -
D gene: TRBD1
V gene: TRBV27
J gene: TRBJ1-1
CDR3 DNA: TGTGCCAGCAGTCCGACAGGGGCCTCCGAGAACACTGAAGCTTTCTTT
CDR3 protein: CASSPTGASENTEAFF

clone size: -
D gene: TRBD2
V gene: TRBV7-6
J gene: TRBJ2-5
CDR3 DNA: TGTGCCAGCATCCGGACTAGCGGGGCCGAAATAGAGACCCAGTACTTC
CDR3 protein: CASIRTSGAEIETQYF

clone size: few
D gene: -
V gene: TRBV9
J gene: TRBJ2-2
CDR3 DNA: TGTGCCAGCAGCGTAACGCTAAGGGACACCGGGGAGCTGTTTTTT
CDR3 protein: CASSVTLRDTGELFF

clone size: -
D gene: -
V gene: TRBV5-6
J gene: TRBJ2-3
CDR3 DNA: TGTGCCAGCAGCGGAGCTCCCCTTGGGGGGGATACGCAGTATTTT
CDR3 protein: CASSGAPLGGDTQYF

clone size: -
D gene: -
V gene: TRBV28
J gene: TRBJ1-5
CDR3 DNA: TGTGCCAGCAGTTTCAGCGTTTCTAGCAATCAGCCCCAGCATTTT
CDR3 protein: CASSFSVSSNQPQHF

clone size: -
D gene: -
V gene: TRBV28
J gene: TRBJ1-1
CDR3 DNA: TGTGCCAGCAGTGATACTGAAGCTTTCTTT
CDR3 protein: CASSDTEAFF

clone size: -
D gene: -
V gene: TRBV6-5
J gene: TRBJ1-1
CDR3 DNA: TGTGCCAGCAGTTACGAGGGAGGGAGGGTCAACACTGAAGCTTTCTTT
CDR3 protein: CASSYEGGRVNTEAFF

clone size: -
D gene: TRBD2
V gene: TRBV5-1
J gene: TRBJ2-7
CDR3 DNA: TGCGCCAGCAGCCCCGCCGGGACTAGCGGGAGCCACGAGCAGTACTTC
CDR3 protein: CASSPAGTSGSHEQYF

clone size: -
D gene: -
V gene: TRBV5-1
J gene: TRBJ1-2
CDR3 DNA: TGCGCCAGCAGCTTGGGCAGGGGTGGCTATGGCTACACCTTC
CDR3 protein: CASSLGRGGYGYTF

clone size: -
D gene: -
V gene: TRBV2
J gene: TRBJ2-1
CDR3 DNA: TGTGCCAGCAGTCCACTCCAGATAAACAATGAGCAGTTCTTC
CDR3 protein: CASSPLQINNEQFF

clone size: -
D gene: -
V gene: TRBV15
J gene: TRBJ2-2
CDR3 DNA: TGTGCCACCAGCAGGGATGTGGGCGGGGCCGGGGAGCTGTTTTTT
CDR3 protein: CATSRDVGGAGELFF

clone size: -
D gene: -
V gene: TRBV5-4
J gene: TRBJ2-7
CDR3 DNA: TGTGCCAGCAGCTTGGTCTGGGGCTACGAGCAGTACTTC
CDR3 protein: CASSLVWGYEQYF

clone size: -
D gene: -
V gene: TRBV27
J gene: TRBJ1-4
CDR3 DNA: TGTGCCAGCAGTCGAACCGGGACCCTGATCCCCGAAAAACTGTTTTTT
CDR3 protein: CASSRTGTLIPEKLFF

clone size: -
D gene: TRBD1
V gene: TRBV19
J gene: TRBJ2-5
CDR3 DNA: TGTGCCAGTAGTATCAGAGACAGGGCTACGGAGACCCAGTACTTC
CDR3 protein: CASSIRDRATETQYF

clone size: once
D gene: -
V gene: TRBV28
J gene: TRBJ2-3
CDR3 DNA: TGTGCCAGCAGTTTCCTCAAGGGGGATAGCACAGATACGCAGTATTTT
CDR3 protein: CASSFLKGDSTDTQYF

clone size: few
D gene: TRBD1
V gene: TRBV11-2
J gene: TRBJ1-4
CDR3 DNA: TGTGCCAGCAGCCCTAGGGGGCTAACTAATGAAAAACTGTTTTTT
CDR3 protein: CASSPRGLTNEKLFF

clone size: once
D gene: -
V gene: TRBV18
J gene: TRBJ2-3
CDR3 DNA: TGTGCCAGCTCCCCAACCGGTCCAGATACGCAGTATTTT
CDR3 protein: CASSPTGPDTQYF

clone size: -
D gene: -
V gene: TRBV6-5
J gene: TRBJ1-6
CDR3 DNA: TGTGCCAGCAGTCACCCCGGGGCTGGGGGATCACCCCTCCACTTT
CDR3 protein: CASSHPGAGGSPLHF

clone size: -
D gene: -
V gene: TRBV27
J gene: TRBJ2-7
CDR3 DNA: TGTGCCAGCAGAAAGGGAACGGATTACGAGCAGTACTTC
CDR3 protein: CASRKGTDYEQYF

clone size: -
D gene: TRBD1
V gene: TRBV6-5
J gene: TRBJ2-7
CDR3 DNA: TGTGCCAGCAGCACCGGACAGGGTAGGCGCGAGCAGTACTTC
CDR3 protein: CASSTGQGRREQYF

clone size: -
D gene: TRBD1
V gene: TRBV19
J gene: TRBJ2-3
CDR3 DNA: TGTGCCAGTAGTATCTTGCCGGGACAGCGAGACCATACGCAGTATTTT
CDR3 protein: CASSILPGQRDHTQYF

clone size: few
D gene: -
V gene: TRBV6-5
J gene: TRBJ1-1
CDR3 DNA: TGTGCCAGCCAGCTTACAGGGAGTAACTCTGAAGCTTTCTTT
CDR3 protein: CASQLTGSNSEAFF

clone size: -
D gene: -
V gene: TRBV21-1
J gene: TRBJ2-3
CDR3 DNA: TGTGCCAGCAGCAAAGCCTTAGGGCTAGCGGGGAAGGAAGATACGCAGTATTTT
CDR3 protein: CASSKALGLAGKEDTQYF

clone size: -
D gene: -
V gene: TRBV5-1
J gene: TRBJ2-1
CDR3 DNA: TGCGCCAGCAGCTTGTTGGCCCAGAGCTCCTACAATGAGCAGTTCTTC
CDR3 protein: CASSLLAQSSYNEQFF

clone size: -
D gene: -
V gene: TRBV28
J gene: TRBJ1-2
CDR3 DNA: TGTGCCAGCCGAACCTCCTATGGCTACACCTTC
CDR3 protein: CASRTSYGYTF

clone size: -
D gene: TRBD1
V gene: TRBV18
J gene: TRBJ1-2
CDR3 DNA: TGTGCCAGCTCAGCCGCCCCTGGACAGGGAAATGGCTACACCTTC
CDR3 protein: CASSAAPGQGNGYTF

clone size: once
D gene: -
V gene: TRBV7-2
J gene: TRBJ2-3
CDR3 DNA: TGTGCCAGCAGCTTAGACCCGTGGGGAGGCACAGATACGCAGTATTTT
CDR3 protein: CASSLDPWGGTDTQYF

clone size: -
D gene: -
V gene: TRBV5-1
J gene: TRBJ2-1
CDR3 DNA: TGCGCCAGCAGCTGGAGGTCGACCGATGAGCAGTTCTTC
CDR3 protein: CASSWRSTDEQFF

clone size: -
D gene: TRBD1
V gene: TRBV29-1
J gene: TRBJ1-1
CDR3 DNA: TGCAGCGTTGCCGGAGGACAGGGTAACACTGAAGCTTTCTTT
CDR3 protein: CSVAGGQGNTEAFF

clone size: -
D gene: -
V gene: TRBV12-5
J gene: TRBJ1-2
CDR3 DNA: TGTGCTAGTGGTTTGGACAATACTGGCTACACCTTC
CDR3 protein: CASGLDNTGYTF

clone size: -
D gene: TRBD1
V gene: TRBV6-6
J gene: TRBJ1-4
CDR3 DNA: TGTGCCAGCAGCTCGCAGGGGGACACCAATGAAAAACTGTTTTTT
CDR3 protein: CASSSQGDTNEKLFF

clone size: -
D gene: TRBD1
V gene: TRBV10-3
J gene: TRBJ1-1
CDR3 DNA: TGTGCCATCAGTGAGCCGGGACAGGGGGGGTCCACTGAAGCTTTCTTT
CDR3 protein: CAISEPGQGGSTEAFF

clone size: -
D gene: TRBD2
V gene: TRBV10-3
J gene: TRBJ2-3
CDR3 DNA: TGTGCCATCAGCGCCAGCGGGGCCACAGATACGCAGTATTTT
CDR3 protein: CAISASGATDTQYF

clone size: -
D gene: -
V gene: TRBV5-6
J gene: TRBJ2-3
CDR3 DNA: TGTGCCAGCAGCTTAAGCAGGGGCACAGATACGCAGTATTTT
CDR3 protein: CASSLSRGTDTQYF

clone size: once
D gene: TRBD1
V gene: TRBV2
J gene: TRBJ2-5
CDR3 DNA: TGTGCCAGCAGGGAGGGACAGGGAACCGAGACCCAGTACTTC
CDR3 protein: CASREGQGTETQYF

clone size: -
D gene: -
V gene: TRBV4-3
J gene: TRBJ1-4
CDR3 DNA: TGCGCCAGCAGCCAAGGGACGGGCGAAAAACTGTTTTTT
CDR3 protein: CASSQGTGEKLFF

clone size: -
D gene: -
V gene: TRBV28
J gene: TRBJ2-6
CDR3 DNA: TGTGCCATAAGCTCTGGGGCCAACGTCCTGACTTTC
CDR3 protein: CAISSGANVLTF

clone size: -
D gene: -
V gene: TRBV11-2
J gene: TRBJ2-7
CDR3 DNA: TGTGCCAGCAGCTTGGATCCCAGCTCCTACGAGCAGTACTTC
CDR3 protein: CASSLDPSSYEQYF

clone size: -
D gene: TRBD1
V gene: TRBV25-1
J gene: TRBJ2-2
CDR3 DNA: TGTGCCAGCAGTCCTTGGGGGACAGCGAACACCGGGGAGCTGTTTTTT
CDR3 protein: CASSPWGTANTGELFF

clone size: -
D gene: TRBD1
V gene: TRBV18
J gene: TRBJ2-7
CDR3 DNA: TGTGCCAGCTCCCCCGGGACAGCCCTCTACGAGCAGTACTTC
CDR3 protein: CASSPGTALYEQYF

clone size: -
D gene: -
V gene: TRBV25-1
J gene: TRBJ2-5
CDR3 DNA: TGTGCCAGCAGTGACAGGGAACTCCAAGAGACCCAGTACTTC
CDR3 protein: CASSDRELQETQYF

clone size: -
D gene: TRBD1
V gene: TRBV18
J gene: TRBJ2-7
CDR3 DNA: TGTGCCAGCTCACCTTCGACAGGGGGAAGCTCCTACGAGCAGTACTTC
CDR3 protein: CASSPSTGGSSYEQYF

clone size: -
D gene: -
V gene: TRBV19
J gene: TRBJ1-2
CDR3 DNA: TGTGCCAGTAAGGGAGGCAGGGCGAACTATGGCTACACCTTC
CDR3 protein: CASKGGRANYGYTF

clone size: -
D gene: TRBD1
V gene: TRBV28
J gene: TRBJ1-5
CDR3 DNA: TGTGCCAGCAGTTTATCAGGGGGTGGCCAGCCCCAGCATTTT
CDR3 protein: CASSLSGGGQPQHF

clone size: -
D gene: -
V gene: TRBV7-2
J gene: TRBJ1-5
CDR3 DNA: TGTGCCAGCAGCTTATATGAACAGGGAGGACAGCCCCAGCATTTT
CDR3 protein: CASSLYEQGGQPQHF

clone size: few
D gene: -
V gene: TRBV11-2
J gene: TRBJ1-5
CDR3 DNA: TGTGCCAGCAGCTTAGGCCAGTTCAATCAGCCCCAGCATTTT
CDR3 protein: CASSLGQFNQPQHF

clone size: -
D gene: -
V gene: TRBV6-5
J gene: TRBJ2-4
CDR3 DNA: TGTGCCAGCAGTGTGACAGGGAGGGACATTCAGTACTTC
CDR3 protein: CASSVTGRDIQYF

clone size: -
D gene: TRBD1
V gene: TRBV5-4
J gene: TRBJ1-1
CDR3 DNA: TGTGCCAGCAGCTTGGCGACAGGGATGACTGAAGCTTTCTTT
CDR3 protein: CASSLATGMTEAFF

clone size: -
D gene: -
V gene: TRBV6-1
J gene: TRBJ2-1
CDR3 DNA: TGTGCCATCCGGGACAATGAGCAGTTCTTC
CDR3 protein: CAIRDNEQFF

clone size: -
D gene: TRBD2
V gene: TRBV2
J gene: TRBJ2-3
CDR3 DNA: TGTGCCAGCAGTGCCAGGGCGGGACTAGCGGGGGGCACAGATACGCAGTATTTT
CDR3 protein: CASSARAGLAGGTDTQYF

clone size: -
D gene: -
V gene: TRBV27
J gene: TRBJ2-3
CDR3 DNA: TGTGCCAGCAGTCCGGGCCTAGGCATGGATACGCAGTATTTT
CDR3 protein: CASSPGLGMDTQYF

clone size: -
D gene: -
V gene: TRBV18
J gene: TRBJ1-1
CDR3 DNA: TGTGCCAGCTCAACCGAGACAGGGAACACTGAAGCTTTCTTT
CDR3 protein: CASSTETGNTEAFF